Listed below are T cell receptor beta chains from one sample, sequenced in a study of cytomegalovirus exposure and HLA in healthy donors. Here immunoSEQ multiplex PCR was the method, and the copy in TCRdb shows in-frame clones only, minus some. The sample shows roughly 190,000 clones, roughly 83% of them seen only once. The sequenced sample was PBMCs. The receptors shown here come from a woman in her forties or fifties in good health and CMV-seronegative. The CDR3 runs from the conserved cysteine through the conserved F or W. Each record gives: V gene, clone size, D gene, J gene, CDR3 protein, CDR3 DNA. A D gene is named only where the DNA matches it firmly. Clone size is not always given. Where it is, it says once, few, many or a class for expanded clones.

>TRBV5-1|.|TRBD2|TRBJ2-2
CASRHAAGPAGGRPGELFF
TGCGCCAGCAGGCATGCTGCAGGGCCAGCGGGAGGGAGACCCGGGGAGCTGTTTTTT
>TRBV27|.|.|TRBJ1-6
CASSFLTDHSYNSPLHF
TGTGCCAGCAGTTTCCTGACAGACCACTCCTATAATTCACCCCTCCACTTT
>TRBV19|.|TRBD1|TRBJ2-2
CASSIDGTGITGELFF
TGTGCCAGTAGTATCGACGGGACAGGGATCACCGGGGAGCTGTTTTTT
>TRBV6-5|.|.|TRBJ1-1
CASSETRGIGAFF
TGTGCCAGCAGTGAAACTAGGGGGATAGGAGCTTTCTTT
>TRBV2|.|TRBD1|TRBJ1-6
CASSDFKKGAPPLHF
TGTGCCAGCAGTGATTTCAAGAAGGGGGCGCCACCCCTCCACTTT
>TRBV11-2|.|TRBD2|TRBJ2-1
CASSASGGSYEQFF
TGTGCCAGCAGCGCGTCGGGAGGCTCCTATGAGCAGTTCTTC
>TRBV5-5|.|.|TRBJ1-1
CASTLQSISEAFF
TGTGCCAGCACCTTACAGAGTATAAGTGAAGCTTTCTTT
>TRBV4-2|.|.|TRBJ2-2
CASTRRIRDTGELFF
TGTGCCAGCACCCGACGGATCCGGGACACCGGGGAGCTGTTTTTT
>TRBV7-3|.|TRBD2|TRBJ2-1
CASSLTPPSLAGRYNEQFF
TGTGCCAGCAGCTTAACACCCCCCTCGCTAGCGGGACGTTACAATGAGCAGTTCTTC
>TRBV7-2|.|.|TRBJ1-1
CASSLGGQMNTEAFF
TGTGCCAGCAGCTTAGGAGGACAGATGAACACTGAAGCTTTCTTT
>TRBV9|.|TRBD1|TRBJ1-1
CASSVEVAPGTGSSEAFF
TGTGCCAGCAGCGTAGAAGTGGCTCCCGGGACAGGGAGTTCTGAAGCTTTCTTT
>TRBV5-4|.|.|TRBJ2-5
CASSATPGGGKETQYF
TGTGCCAGCAGCGCCACCCCGGGGGGCGGGAAAGAGACCCAGTACTTC
>TRBV6-5|.|.|TRBJ1-2
CASSPTWARGYTF
TGTGCCAGCAGTCCTACATGGGCCCGTGGCTACACCTTC
>TRBV4-3|.|TRBD1|TRBJ1-5
CASSLKTGGNQPQHF
TGCGCCAGCAGCCTTAAAACAGGGGGCAATCAGCCCCAGCATTTT
>TRBV5-1|.|.|TRBJ1-2
CASSLNKLNGYTF
TGCGCCAGCAGCTTGAACAAGTTGAATGGCTACACCTTC
>TRBV5-8|once|.|TRBJ2-3
CASSSGGRGPGDTQYF
TGTGCCAGCAGTTCAGGTGGGAGAGGGCCAGGAGATACGCAGTATTTT
>TRBV25-1|.|.|TRBJ1-1
CASSEPGMNTEAFF
TGTGCCAGCAGTGAACCAGGCATGAACACTGAAGCTTTCTTT
>TRBV18|.|.|TRBJ2-1
CASSPTLTMEEQFF
TGTGCCAGCTCACCCACACTCACGATGGAGGAGCAGTTCTTC
>TRBV9|.|TRBD1|TRBJ1-4
CASSSRGQGATNEKLFF
TGTGCCAGCAGCTCCCGGGGACAGGGTGCCACTAATGAAAAACTGTTTTTT
>TRBV30|.|.|TRBJ1-6
CAWSVRGDNSPLHF
TGTGCCTGGAGTGTACGGGGGGATAATTCACCCCTCCACTTT
>TRBV29-1|.|.|TRBJ1-2
CSTDREGYTF
TGCAGCACCGATAGGGAGGGCTACACCTTC
>TRBV5-1|.|TRBD1|TRBJ1-2
CASSLTGEYGYTF
TGCGCCAGCAGCTTAACAGGGGAGTATGGCTACACCTTC
>TRBV5-1|.|.|TRBJ2-1
CASSLEGVNEQFF
TGCGCCAGCAGCTTGGAGGGGGTCAATGAGCAGTTCTTC
>TRBV10-2|.|TRBD2|TRBJ2-5
CASNLAGGETQYF
TGCGCCAGCAACCTAGCGGGGGGAGAGACCCAGTACTTC
>TRBV7-2|.|TRBD1|TRBJ2-5
CASTETGGTAWHF
TGTGCCAGCACCGAGACAGGGGGCACTGCTTGGCACTTC
>TRBV29-1|.|TRBD1|TRBJ1-4
CSGGQGGEKLFF
TGCAGCGGGGGACAGGGAGGTGAAAAACTGTTTTTT
>TRBV7-9|.|.|TRBJ1-3
CASSLIDSYSGNTIYF
TGTGCCAGCAGCTTAATTGACAGTTACTCTGGAAACACCATATATTTT
>TRBV27|.|.|TRBJ1-5
CASSFGGRAGNQPQHF
TGTGCCAGCAGTTTCGGGGGGAGGGCAGGCAATCAGCCCCAGCATTTT
>TRBV18|.|.|TRBJ1-5
CASSPGGGTQPQHF
TGTGCCAGCTCACCAGGGGGGGGTACTCAGCCCCAGCATTTT
>TRBV4-1|.|.|TRBJ2-1
CASSQDERTYNEQFF
TGCGCCAGCAGCCAAGATGAGAGAACCTACAATGAGCAGTTCTTC
>TRBV6-5|.|TRBD1|TRBJ2-7
CASARPGQDYEQYF
TGTGCCAGCGCCCGTCCGGGACAGGACTACGAGCAGTACTTC
>TRBV11-2|.|TRBD1|TRBJ1-2
CASSLSGTGFYGYTF
TGTGCCAGCAGCTTATCGGGGACAGGATTCTATGGCTACACCTTC
>TRBV9|.|TRBD2|TRBJ2-3
CASSPKGLAGGRSGTDTQYF
TGTGCCAGCAGCCCTAAGGGACTAGCGGGGGGGCGTTCGGGCACAGATACGCAGTACTTT
>TRBV5-4|.|.|TRBJ2-3
CASSLDDYSSTDTQYF
TGTGCCAGCAGCTTGGATGACTACTCTAGCACAGATACGCAGTATTTT
>TRBV4-1|.|.|TRBJ1-2
CASSQGTPASDGYTF
TGCGCCAGCAGCCAAGGGACACCAGCATCGGATGGCTACACCTTC
>TRBV27|.|.|TRBJ1-1
CASSASYFTEAFF
TGTGCCAGCAGTGCGAGTTACTTCACTGAAGCTTTCTTT
>TRBV4-1|.|.|TRBJ1-5
CASSQFQNSNQPQHF
TGCGCCAGCAGCCAATTTCAGAATAGCAATCAGCCCCAGCATTTT
>TRBV18|.|TRBD1|TRBJ2-7
CASSPLGQGSYEQYF
TGTGCCAGCTCACCACTAGGACAGGGAAGCTACGAGCAGTACTTC
>TRBV7-8|.|TRBD2|TRBJ2-1
CASRSSGGYNEQFF
TGTGCCAGCAGGTCTAGCGGGGGCTACAATGAGCAGTTCTTC
>TRBV6-5|.|.|TRBJ1-6
CASSQGLPQSPLHF
TGTGCCAGCAGCCAGGGATTACCCCAGTCACCCCTCCACTTT
>TRBV7-2|.|.|TRBJ1-1
CASCQGIRNTEAFF
TGTGCCAGCTGTCAGGGAATACGGAACACTGAAGCTTTCTTT
>TRBV11-2|.|TRBD1|TRBJ2-1
CASSLRTGVDNEQFF
TGTGCCAGCAGCTTACGGACAGGGGTAGACAATGAGCAGTTCTTC
>TRBV10-3|few|.|TRBJ1-4
CAIKAGTNEKLFF
TGTGCCATCAAGGCAGGGACTAATGAAAAACTGTTTTTT
>TRBV9|.|.|TRBJ2-5
CASSVAGRRETQYF
TGTGCCAGCAGCGTAGCCGGTAGGAGAGAGACCCAGTACTTC
>TRBV11-2|.|TRBD1|TRBJ1-2
CASSLGTRDRGIYGYTF
TGTGCCAGCAGCTTAGGGACAAGGGACAGGGGAATCTATGGCTACACCTTC
>TRBV29-1|.|.|TRBJ2-7
CSASEGNLYEQYF
TGCAGCGCTTCGGAGGGGAATCTCTACGAGCAGTACTTC
>TRBV6-5|.|TRBD2|TRBJ2-7
CASSSIRDYLYEQYF
TGTGCCAGCAGTTCCATCCGGGACTACCTCTACGAGCAGTACTTC
>TRBV15|.|TRBD1|TRBJ2-7
CATSRRSGTGMGEQYF
TGTGCCACCAGCAGGCGATCCGGGACAGGGATGGGGGAGCAGTACTTC
>TRBV7-6|once|TRBD2|TRBJ2-1
CASSLSGSEQFF
TGTGCCAGCAGCTTGAGCGGGAGTGAGCAGTTCTTC
>TRBV14|.|TRBD2|TRBJ2-1
CASSNPGLSSRNEQFF
TGTGCCAGCAGTAACCCGGGACTATCATCACGCAATGAGCAGTTCTTC
>TRBV19|.|TRBD2|TRBJ2-1
CASTRTSGNEQFF
TGTGCCAGTACCAGGACTAGCGGGAATGAGCAGTTCTTC
>TRBV18|.|.|TRBJ1-1
CASSPSQTRTEAFF
TGTGCCAGCTCACCATCACAAACGAGGACTGAAGCTTTCTTT
>TRBV10-3|.|.|TRBJ2-7
CAIGESLGGTDYEQYF
TGTGCCATCGGTGAGTCGTTAGGCGGGACTGACTACGAGCAGTACTTC
>TRBV28|.|TRBD1|TRBJ2-7
CASEGQFNNEQYF
TGTGCCAGCGAGGGACAGTTTAACAACGAGCAGTACTTC